The sequence of this T cell receptor (beta chain) was determined in a study of blood T cell repertoires in COVID-19 (dated by TCRdb to 2018 to 2020). As for the study more broadly: The collaborator samples originated in the United States, Italy and Spain and spanned the acute and convalescent phases of COVID-19. Sample metadata almost always included a de-identified subject ID, COVID-19 status, age in years and sex. Where available, HLA class I and class II types were taken from metadata supplied by the sample provider and were not determined by assay-based typing. The material from the prospective study consisted of cDNA or gDNA derived from T cells, B-cell-depleted T cells, or PBMCs. The repertoires were released in a freely available public database intended as a resource for research on the immune response to SARS-CoV-2. Subjects who had been exposed to COVID-19, were actively infected with it, or had recovered from it provided the deeply sampled blood TCRbeta repertoires that made up the dataset. The samples were drawn from the first 160 participants of the ongoing ImmuneRACE study and from 1,254 subjects provided by 6 global collaborators.

The count of this clone is one. There is no known antigen for this receptor. Base qualities are not provided; no much larger clone lies one nucleotide away. This same CDR3 is encoded by further DNA sequences in the sample. Via the germline V gene, CDR1 is MGHDK and CDR2 SYGVNS. There are 14 amino acids in the CDR3, from cysteine to phenylalanine inclusive. Of the read, only the CDR3 DNA is kept; its 42 bases are in frame from base 1. The trim is 3 bases for V and 7 bases for J, with a gap of 12 bases between the germline ends. The immunoSEQ Assay, a bias-controlled multiplex PCR, was used to amplify TCRbeta CDR3 regions from genomic DNA. The authors processed their data as follows. The number of nucleated cells in each sample was estimated by amplification of reference gene primers within the assay. To quantify the absolute abundance of each unique TCRbeta CDR3 rearrangement, sequence reads were collapsed and filtered. Productive Simpson clonality was computed per sample as the square root of Simpson's diversity index over productive rearrangements. TCRdb limited this immuneACCESS table to in-frame rearrangements with V and J called. A share of clones is missing; checked studies link under half to unresolved V genes, and the rest is unexplained. D and trimming come from the DNA, and the V and J calls and clone size come from that table. Across this sample there are some 230,000 clones, with about 80% seen only once. The ten largest clones take up under 1.5% of the sample.

Enrolling through a virtual design, the prospective study's participants ranged in age from roughly 18 to 90 years and lived across about two dozen United States geographic areas. To assign participants to cohorts, the prospective study relied on clinical history that participants themselves reported in a screening survey and a study questionnaire. In the prospective study, whole blood, serum and a nasopharyngeal or oropharyngeal swab were collected from each participant by mobile phlebotomists. Additional blood draws and questionnaires over an approximately 2-month period could optionally be provided by prospective study participants. Before DNA extraction, prospective study blood samples were shipped either frozen or at room temperature. The paper's findings and limits, for the study overall: The amount of clinical and demographic metadata varied by source and participant and was provided uncurated.

The rearranged chain carries TRBV25-1 and TRBJ1-4; no D segment can be confidently identified. The sequence derives from a woman aged 40 to 49 with acute COVID-19. The sample consisted of PBMCs or T cells enriched from blood (not recorded which). The CDR3 reads as follows: CASSETGRSEKLFF. The DNA sequence is as follows: TGTGCCAGCAGTGAGACGGGAAGGAGTGAAAAACTGTTTTTT.